This passage covers 10 T cell receptor beta chains from one sample sequenced in a study of cytomegalovirus exposure and HLA in healthy donors. Both 60 Vbeta primers and 13 Jbeta primers went into the PCR. Profiling relied on immunoSEQ multiplex PCR, and the TCRdb table lists in-frame clones only, not all of them. Of about 84,000 clones in the sample, less than 80% were seen once. The sample was PBMCs. The receptors stem from a middle-aged woman in good health and CMV-seropositive.

This CDR3 reads CASSQGTGNEKLFF. The CDR3 DNA reads TGCGCCAGCAGCCAGGGGACAGGGAATGAAAAACTGTTTTTT. The chain is built from TRBV4-1 and TRBJ1-4; 9 nucleotides line up with TRBD1. The J segment lost 5 bases and the V segment lost 3 bases, leaving 1 base of the junction unmatched. Germline V gives CDR1 MGHRA, CDR2 YSYEKL. The CDR3 loop spans 14 amino acids.

The rearrangement joins TRBV13 to TRBJ1-3, with D possibly TRBD1 on 6 matching bases. Germline V gives CDR1 PRHDT, CDR2 FYEKMQ (reference sequence). V gave up 4 bases and J gave up 1 base, with 20 bases separating them. The CDR3 totals 18 residues. The CDR3 sequence is CASSSAGTPILSGNTIYF. Here the CDR3 DNA reads TGTGCCAGCAGCTCAGCCGGGACACCTATTTTATCTGGAAACACCATATATTTT.

V usage is TRBV15 and J usage is TRBJ1-4; possible D gene TRBD1, 5 bases. The CDR3 is made up of 15 amino acids. CDR1 and CDR2 from the germline V gene are LNHNV and YYDKDF (reference sequence). V was clipped by 0 bases and J by 10 bases, with 15 bases between them. The CDR3 nucleotides are TGTGCCACCAGCAGAGATGCGACAGTGGTAGGAAAACTGTTTTTT. Translation: CATSRDATVVGKLFF.

The chain is built from TRBV7-3 and TRBJ2-5, with TRBD1 as a possible D gene (6 bases). V was pared by 2 bases and J by 5 bases, with 9 bases between. From germline, CDR1 is SGHTA and CDR2 FQGTGA. The CDR3 is 13 residues long. The CDR3 reads CASSLERGETQYF. The CDR3 nucleotides are TGTGCCAGCAGCTTAGAAAGGGGGGAGACCCAGTACTTC.

The rearrangement links TRBV4-3 to TRBJ1-1; no clear D gene. CDR1 is LGHNA and CDR2 is YSLEER in the germline V gene. The ends were cut back, 4 bases at V and 1 base at J, with 16 bases in the middle. CDR3 length equals 16 residues. The CDR3 here is CASSRGSGRKNTEAFF. The DNA of the CDR3 is TGCGCCAGCAGCCGCGGAAGCGGGAGAAAGAACACTGAAGCTTTCTTT.

The chain carries TRBV20-1 and TRBJ1-1, with a weak D call TRBD1 (5 bases). The V end lost 5 bases, the J end lost 5 bases, and 9 bases lay between the germline ends. The CDR3 contains 11 residues. Germline V gene sequence: CDR1 DFQATT, CDR2 SNEGSKA (reference sequence). The CDR3 DNA is TGCAGTGCTCGCAGGGTTACTGAAGCTTTCTTT. Its translation is CSARRVTEAFF.

The chain joins TRBV5-6 to TRBJ2-5; perhaps TRBD2 as D (6 bases). CDR1 and CDR2 from the germline V gene are SGHDT and YYEEEE. This CDR3 has 14 amino acids. V lost 4 bases and J lost 5, with 15 bases in between. This chain's CDR3 is CASSTVLAGETQYF. The CDR3 nucleotides are TGTGCCAGCAGCACCGTCCTCGCGGGGGAGACCCAGTACTTC.

The rearrangement uses TRBV19 and TRBJ2-1; 9 nucleotides align to TRBD1. This CDR3 has 15 residues. Germline assignment: CDR1 LNHDA and CDR2 SQIVND (reference sequence). V shed 6 bases and J 4 bases; nucleotides not matched to a gene: 7. CDR3: CASRKDRGGYNEQFF. The CDR3 DNA sequence: TGTGCCAGTAGGAAGGACAGGGGAGGATACAATGAGCAGTTCTTC.

As to this clone: The sample contains more than one DNA sequence encoding this CDR3. V gene TRBV5-1 combines with J gene TRBJ1-5; 10 bases are shared with TRBD1. This CDR3 contains 14 residues. Germline V CDR1 and CDR2: SGHRS, YFSETQ. Germline trimming cut 0 bases from V and 7 bases from J; bases unmatched to any gene: 1. The CDR3 reads CASSLGTGGQPQHF. The CDR3 nucleotides are TGCGCCAGCAGCTTGGGGACAGGGGGGCAGCCCCAGCATTTT.

The chain employs TRBV18 and TRBJ2-7; a possible D gene is TRBD2 (5 bases). The CDR3 runs 13 residues. V lost 3 bases and J 2 bases, leaving 8 bases between the germline ends. The germline gives CDR1 KGHSH, CDR2 LQKENI. CDR3 amino acids: CASSPGLTYEQYF. The CDR3 DNA follows: TGTGCCAGCTCACCCGGACTGACCTACGAGCAGTACTTC.